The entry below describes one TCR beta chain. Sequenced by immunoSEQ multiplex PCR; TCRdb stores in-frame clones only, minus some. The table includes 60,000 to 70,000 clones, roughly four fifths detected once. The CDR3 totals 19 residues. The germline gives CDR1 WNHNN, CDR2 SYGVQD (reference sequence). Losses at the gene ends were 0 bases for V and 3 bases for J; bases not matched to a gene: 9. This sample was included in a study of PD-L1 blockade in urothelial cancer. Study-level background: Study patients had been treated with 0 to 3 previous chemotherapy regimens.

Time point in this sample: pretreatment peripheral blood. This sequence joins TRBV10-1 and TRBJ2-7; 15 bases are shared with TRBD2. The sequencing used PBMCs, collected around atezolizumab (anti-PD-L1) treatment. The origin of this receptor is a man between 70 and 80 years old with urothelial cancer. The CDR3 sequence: CASSESQGLAGGQNYEQYF. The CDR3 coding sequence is TGCGCCAGCAGTGAGTCTCAGGGACTAGCGGGAGGTCAGAACTACGAGCAGTACTTC.